The following is a T cell receptor (beta chain) sequence with its context. Its specificity is not known. Pooling covered second doses at about 4 or about 12 weeks. Germline CDR1 reads MGHRA; CDR2 reads YSYEKL. The CDR3 has 15 amino acids. V lost 3 bases to trimming and J lost 4 bases; unmatched junction nucleotides: 7. Repertoires were generated with immunoSEQ multiplex PCR, while TCRdb's copy carries only in-frame clones and drops some. Seen here are around 100,000 clones, about 85% observed once, and the top ten hold 2.5%. These data originate in a study of T cell responses to AZD1222 COVID-19 vaccine. Findings and caveats of the study: The sample set comprised mostly white British donors with more females, and clonal diversity was possibly underestimated. CD4 TCRs covered the whole spike, strongest at regions 160-218 and 743-854.

The starting material was peripheral blood, obtained 28 days after the second AZD1222 dose. The sequence came from an adult who received the AZD1222 COVID-19 vaccine. This rearrangement joins TRBV4-1 to TRBJ1-1; 8 positions agree with TRBD1. The CDR3 DNA sequence: TGCGCCAGCAGCCAGGACAGGGAAGGTGGCACTGAAGCTTTCTTT. Its translation: CASSQDREGGTEAFF.